The sequence of this T cell receptor beta chain was determined in a study of blood T cell repertoires in COVID-19. Study background: COVID-19 samples collected from the United States, Italy and Spain covered acute and convalescent phases. T cells, B-cell-depleted T cells, or PBMCs supplied cDNA or gDNA.

Clones were sequenced by immunoSEQ multiplex PCR, and TCRdb holds only the in-frame ones, with some missing. Of 100,000 to 120,000 clones listed, roughly 88% were seen once; the top ten hold over 2%. This CDR3 has 14 amino acids. Germline V CDR1 and CDR2: KGHDR, SFDVKD. V was pared by 6 bases and J by 3 bases, with 11 bases between. This clone appeared once. The TCR was taken from a human donor in a cohort sampled during active COVID-19. The sample taken for sequencing was peripheral blood. This rearrangement joins TRBV24-1 to TRBJ1-5; tentative D call: TRBD1 (5 bases). CDR3 loop: CATSRGNLNQPQHF. The CDR3 DNA follows: TGTGCCACCAGTCGGGGGAATCTCAATCAGCCCCAGCATTTT.